Below, one TCR beta chain is given with its context. The antigen remains undetermined. This CDR3 has 13 residues. CDR1 is SGHAT and CDR2 is FQNNGV in the germline V gene. V was pared by 2 bases and J by 11 bases, with 15 bases between. The data are from a study of T-cell memory formation after mild COVID-19. Study-wide context: Each donor largely had its own TCR clusters.

Study findings and constraints: For second-wave clones that peaked at day 37, SARS-CoV-2 specificity went unverified. The study detected some responding clones in pre-infection memory, suggesting cross-reactive memory joined. A second wave expanding day 15 to 37 was CD4+-biased; contracting clones were balanced.

TCRdb recomputed calls from the 5' RACE reads with MiXCR, one row per CDR3 protein. The top ten hold approximately 3.8% of the sample, which has 150,000 to 200,000 distinct CDR3 sequences, around a tenth seen once. The V call is TRBV11-2, the J call TRBJ1-2; D might be TRBD1 (6 bases). The sequence came from a man between 18 and 29 years old who had mild COVID-19 (a few samples of this study predate the infection). Cell type and time point are not known. Input material: PBMCs or a T cell subset sorted from them (not recorded which). The CDR3 nucleotides read TGTGCCAGCAGCTTAATCCAGGGGCAGGCGTACACCTTC. Amino acids: CASSLIQGQAYTF. The variable domain in full, with the rest retrieved from reference TRBV11-2 and TRBJ1-2, is EAGVAQSPRYKIIEKRQSVAFWCNPISGHATLYWYQQILGQGPKLLIQFQNNGVVDDSQLPKDRFSAERLKGVDSTLKIQPAKLEDSAVYLCASSLIQGQAYTFGSGTRLTVV.